Sequencing of this T cell receptor beta chain was carried out in a study of OX40 agonist ivuxolimab in advanced cancers. Clones were sequenced by immunoSEQ multiplex PCR, and TCRdb holds only the in-frame ones, with some missing. The sample includes approximately 72,000 clones, approximately 82% of them seen just once. With V trimmed by 6 bases and J by 0 bases, 5 bases remained unmatched. The CDR3 is 16 amino acids. Germline CDR1 and CDR2: SNHLY and FYNNEI. Sequenced material: CD4+ or CD8+ T cells sorted from blood, taken in a trial of the OX40 agonist ivuxolimab. The receptor's source is an adult with an advanced solid tumor such as melanoma, head and neck, liver or kidney cancer. The genes are TRBV2 and TRBJ2-5, with 12 positions matching TRBD2. The CDR3 reads CASSDGLAGYQETQYF. DNA of the CDR3: TGTGCCAGCAGCGATGGACTAGCGGGATACCAAGAGACCCAGTACTTC.